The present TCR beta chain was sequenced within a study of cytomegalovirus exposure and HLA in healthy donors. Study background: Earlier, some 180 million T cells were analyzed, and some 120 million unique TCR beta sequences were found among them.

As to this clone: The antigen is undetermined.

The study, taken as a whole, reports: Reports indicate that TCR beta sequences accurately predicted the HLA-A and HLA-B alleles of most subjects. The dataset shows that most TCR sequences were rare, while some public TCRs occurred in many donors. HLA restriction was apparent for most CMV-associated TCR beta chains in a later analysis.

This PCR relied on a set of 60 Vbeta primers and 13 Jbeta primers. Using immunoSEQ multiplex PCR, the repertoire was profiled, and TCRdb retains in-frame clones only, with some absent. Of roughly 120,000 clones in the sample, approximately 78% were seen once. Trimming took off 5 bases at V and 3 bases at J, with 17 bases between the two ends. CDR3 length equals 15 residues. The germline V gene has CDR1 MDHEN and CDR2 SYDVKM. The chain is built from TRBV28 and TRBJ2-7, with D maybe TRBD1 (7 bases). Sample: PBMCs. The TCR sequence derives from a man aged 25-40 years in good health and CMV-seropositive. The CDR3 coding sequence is TGTGCCAGCAGTCCCTATTACAGGGGAGGCTACGAGCAGTACTTC. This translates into CASSPYYRGGYEQYF.